The clone carrying this T cell receptor (beta chain) was recorded once. This entry comes from a study of blood T cell repertoires in COVID-19. The CDR3 is made up of 12 amino acids. With 5 bases removed from V and 4 bases from J, the gap between germline ends came to 8 bases. Germline CDR1 SEHNR, CDR2 FQNEAQ (reference sequence). Some clones are missing from TCRdb's copy, which holds only in-frame ones; the method was immunoSEQ multiplex PCR. The sample records 150,000 to 200,000 clones, 65% to 90% being singletons. Sequencing used peripheral blood. The chain carries TRBV7-9 and TRBJ1-1, with no clear D. The clonotype originates from a man in his sixties with acute or convalescent COVID-19. The CDR3 region has the DNA TGTGCCAGCAGCGTTACCGGCACTGAAGCTTTCTTT. It is translated as CASSVTGTEAFF.